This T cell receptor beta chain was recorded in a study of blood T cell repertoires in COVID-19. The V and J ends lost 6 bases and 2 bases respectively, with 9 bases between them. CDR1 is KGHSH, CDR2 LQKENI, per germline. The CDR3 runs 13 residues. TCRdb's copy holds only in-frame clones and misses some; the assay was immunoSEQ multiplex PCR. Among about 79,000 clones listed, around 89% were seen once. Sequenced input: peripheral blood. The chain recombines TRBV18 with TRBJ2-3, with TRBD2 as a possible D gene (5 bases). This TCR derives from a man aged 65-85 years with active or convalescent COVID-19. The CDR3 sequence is CASSGIDTDTQYF. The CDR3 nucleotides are TGTGCCAGCTCCGGGATAGACACAGATACGCAGTATTTT.